This T cell receptor (beta chain) emerged from a study of T cells after yellow fever vaccination. CDR1 and CDR2 (germline): SGHDN, FVKESK. J gave up 6 bases and V 2 bases, and 5 bases lay outside the gene matches. The CDR3 loop spans 16 amino acids. The table lists this clonotype with many counts. Using its own MiXCR run on the 5' RACE reads, TCRdb lists one record per CDR3 protein. Of 140,000 to 150,000 distinct CDR3 sequences listed, 5% to 7.5% are singletons. This TCR came from a man aged 25-45 years who received the YFV17D yellow fever vaccine. The material was CD4+ T cells sorted from PBMCs, obtained 10 days after the yellow fever booster vaccination. The V call is TRBV14, the J call TRBJ2-1, with TRBD2 identical over 12 bases. CDR3 region: CASSQLAGGRINEQFF. The CDR3 DNA follows: TGTGCCAGCAGCCAACTAGCGGGAGGGCGAATCAATGAGCAGTTCTTC.